This T cell receptor (beta chain) was found in a study of T cells after yellow fever vaccination. UMIs and a universal primer site were added when TCR cDNA was made by 5'RACE template switching. TCRdb ran MiXCR on the 5' RACE reads and lists one entry per CDR3 protein. Of 300,000 to 350,000 distinct CDR3 sequences in the sample, under 5% were seen once. This clonotype was counted between two and nine times. Its antigen is not identified. Broader study findings: Contaminants from the bulk population, in the form of abundant clonotypes, could be found in FACS-sorted repertoires. Weaker, the secondary response peaked sooner, at day 5 versus 15. Reappearance after the booster was observed for most primary-vaccination clones (roughly 97% CD4, about 91% CD8).

Germline V gene sequence: CDR1 DFQATT, CDR2 SNEGSKA (reference sequence). The CDR3 contains 13 residues. Deletions cut 6 bases from V and 0 bases from J, with 6 bases between. The receptor was derived from a man younger than 30 who received the YFV17D yellow fever vaccine. The sequencing here drew on PBMCs, taken 5 days after the yellow fever booster vaccination. This chain uses TRBV20-1 with TRBJ1-6; D unclear. As DNA, the CDR3 is TGCAGTGCGCGGAGCTCCTATAATTCACCCCTCCACTTT. Its translation is CSARSSYNSPLHF.